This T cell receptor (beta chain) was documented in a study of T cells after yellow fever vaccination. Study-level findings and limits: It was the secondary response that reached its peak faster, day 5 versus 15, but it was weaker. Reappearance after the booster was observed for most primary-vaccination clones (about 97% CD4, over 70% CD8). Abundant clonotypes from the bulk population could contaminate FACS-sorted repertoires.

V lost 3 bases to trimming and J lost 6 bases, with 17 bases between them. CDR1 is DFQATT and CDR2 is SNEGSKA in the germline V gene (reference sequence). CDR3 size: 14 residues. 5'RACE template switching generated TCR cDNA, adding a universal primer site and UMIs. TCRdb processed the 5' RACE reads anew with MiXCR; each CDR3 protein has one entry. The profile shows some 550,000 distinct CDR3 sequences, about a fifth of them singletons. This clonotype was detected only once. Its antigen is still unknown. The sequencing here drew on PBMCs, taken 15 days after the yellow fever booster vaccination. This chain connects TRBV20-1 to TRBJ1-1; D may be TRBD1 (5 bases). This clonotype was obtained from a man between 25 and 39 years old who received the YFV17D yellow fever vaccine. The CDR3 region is CSARRGRARSEAFF. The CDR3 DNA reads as TGCAGTGCTAGGCGGGGCAGGGCACGGTCTGAAGCTTTCTTT.